The 30 T cell receptor beta chains below were found in one sample sequenced in a study of shared clonotypes between healthy human individuals. Sequencing used immunoSEQ multiplex PCR; TCRdb keeps in-frame clones, though not all of them. The data contain some 500,000 clones, 96% of them seen just once; the ten biggest clones take up approximately 0.06%. Sequenced material: naive CD4+ T cells sorted from blood. Subset in this sample: CD45RA+ positively selected. These receptors were taken from a woman in her 30s in good health.

This clone showed up just once. The V gene is TRBV28, the J gene TRBJ1-2; D is uncertain. CDR3 length: 12 amino acids. V was shortened by 6 bases and J by 4 bases, with 9 bases between the two germline ends. The germline CDR1 and CDR2 sequences are MDHEN and SYDVKM. The CDR3 loop reads CASSAKSYGYTF. CDR3 sequence (DNA): TGTGCCAGCAGCGCAAAGTCCTATGGCTACACCTTC.

This chain joins TRBV7-2 and TRBJ2-5; 11 bases are shared with TRBD2. The CDR3 is 17 amino acids. V was clipped by 1 base and J by 3 bases; unmatched bases: 7. CDR1 SGHTA and CDR2 FQGNSA come from the germline V gene. Here the CDR3 reads CASSLVSVGLAEETQYF. The DNA for the CDR3 is TGTGCCAGCAGCTTAGTGAGCGTGGGACTAGCGGAAGAGACCCAGTACTTC.

The chain carries TRBV5-1 and TRBJ2-4; 8 nucleotides line up with TRBD2. The CDR3 spans 17 residues. Germline V gene data show CDR1 as SGHRS and CDR2 as YFSETQ. V lost 4 bases to trimming and J lost 1 base; unmatched junction nucleotides: 10. The CDR3, as DNA: TGCGCCAGCAGCCCTACCGGGGGGGAAAGGGCCAAAAACATTCAGTACTTC. Amino acid sequence: CASSPTGGERAKNIQYF.

The chain couples TRBV6-4 to TRBJ2-3; 9 nucleotides align to TRBD2. V lost 5 bases, J lost 3 bases, and 9 bases stayed unmatched. CDR3 length: 16 residues. CDR1 and CDR2 from the germline V gene are MRHNA and SNTAGT. This chain's CDR3 is CASSMGVTSGTDTQYF. DNA for the CDR3: TGTGCCAGCAGTATGGGGGTGACTAGCGGTACAGATACGCAGTATTTT.

This chain uses TRBV6-1 with TRBJ1-3; D is unresolved. V shed 1 base and J shed 3 bases, with 7 bases lying between them. The CDR3 is made up of 14 amino acids. Germline V CDR1 and CDR2: MNHNS, SASEGT. The CDR3 coding sequence is TGTGCCAGCAGTGAAGGGGCAGGTGGAAACACCATATATTTT. This encodes CASSEGAGGNTIYF.

The chain recombines TRBV5-6 with TRBJ1-3; D gene uncertain. There are 13 residues in the CDR3. The V end lost 6 bases, the J end lost 0 bases, and 7 bases lay between the germline ends. Per germline, CDR1 SGHDT and CDR2 YYEEEE. For the CDR3, the DNA is TGTGCCAGCACAAACCTCTCTGGAAACACCATATATTTT. Protein product: CASTNLSGNTIYF.

The chain carries TRBV6-6 and TRBJ2-5; D ambiguous. The CDR3 has 11 residues. Trimming shortened V by 3 bases and J by 5 bases, and 4 bases separated the two germline ends. Germline V lookup: CDR1 MNHNY, CDR2 SVGAGI (reference sequence). In DNA, the CDR3 is TGTGCCAGCAGTTATCGGGAGACCCAGTACTTC. It encodes CASSYRETQYF.

The rearrangement links TRBV29-1 to TRBJ1-3; D possibly corresponds to TRBD1 (5 bases). CDR1 SQVTM and CDR2 ANQGSEA come from the germline V gene. This CDR3 is 16 amino acids long. The V and J ends lost 4 bases and 3 bases respectively, with 19 bases between them. The CDR3 DNA is TGCAGCGTTGTGGGTCGCACGGAAGGACATGGAAACACCATATATTTT. Translating it yields CSVVGRTEGHGNTIYF.

This sequence joins TRBV28 and TRBJ2-7; D is uncertain. This CDR3 region has 14 residues. Between the trimmed V and J ends, which lost 6 bases and 3 bases, there was a span of 15 bases. CDR1 is MDHEN, CDR2 SYDVKM, per germline. CDR3 region: CASRNSDGRYEQYF. In nucleotides, the CDR3 is TGTGCCAGCAGAAACAGCGATGGACGCTACGAGCAGTACTTC.

The chain carries TRBV29-1 and TRBJ1-1; D gene unclear. CDR3 length: 11 amino acids. The germline V and J ends were trimmed by 1 base and 11 bases, with 11 bases remaining between them. CDR1 and CDR2 (germline): SQVTM, ANQGSEA. As DNA, the CDR3 is TGCAGCGTTGAAGGCTCCAAGGTTGCTTTCTTT. It encodes CSVEGSKVAFF.

This chain uses TRBV28 with TRBJ1-1; no clear D gene. Germline V gene data show CDR1 as MDHEN and CDR2 as SYDVKM. Trimming removed 7 bases from V and 11 bases from J, with 17 bases in between. The CDR3 consists of 12 residues. CDR3: CASTTGGSGAFF. The CDR3, as DNA: TGTGCCAGCACCACCGGAGGGTCCGGGGCTTTCTTT.

The chain recombines TRBV7-9 with TRBJ2-1, with TRBD2 matching 8 bases. The CDR3 covers 13 residues. CDR1 is SEHNR and CDR2 is FQNEAQ in the germline V gene (reference sequence). V shed 8 bases and J 7 bases; nucleotides not matched to a gene: 7. CDR3 DNA: TGTGCCAGCGGCAAGCGGGAGATAAATGAGCAGTTCTTC. Its protein is CASGKREINEQFF.

The chain recombines TRBV28 with TRBJ2-4; D is ambiguous. The V gene's germline CDR1 is MDHEN and CDR2 SYDVKM. The ends were cut back, 3 bases at V and 11 bases at J, with 14 bases in the middle. The CDR3 contains 13 residues. This CDR3 is CASSLQLPGLQYF. DNA for the CDR3: TGTGCCAGCAGTTTGCAGTTGCCGGGTCTTCAGTACTTC. The whole variable domain, filled in from reference TRBV28 and TRBJ2-4, reads DVKVTQSSRYLVKRTGEKVFLECVQDMDHENMFWYRQDPGLGLRLIYFSYDVKMKEKGDIPEGYSVSREKKERFSLILESASTNQTSMYLCASSLQLPGLQYFGAGTRLSVL.

This clone was seen only once. This sequence joins TRBV11-3 and TRBJ2-3; TRBD2 matches 11 bases. CDR3 length: 15 residues. The V gene end was trimmed by 5 bases and the J gene end by 1 base; junction bases not matched to a gene: 2. CDR1 is SGHNT and CDR2 is YENEEA in the germline V gene. Written as DNA, the CDR3 is TGTGCCAGCAGCAAACTAGCGGGAGGCACAGATACGCAGTATTTT. Its translation: CASSKLAGGTDTQYF.

This clone was seen once. The chain carries TRBV5-1 and TRBJ2-3; TRBD1 matches at 7 bases. CDR3 length: 15 amino acids. Germline CDR1 SGHRS, CDR2 YFSETQ. V was clipped by 3 bases and J by 3 bases; unmatched bases: 7. The CDR3 loop is CASSYRDSRTDTQYF. The CDR3 DNA is TGCGCCAGCAGCTACCGGGACAGCAGAACAGATACGCAGTATTTT.

V usage is TRBV30 and J usage is TRBJ2-6; D might be TRBD2 (5 bases). Germline CDR1 GTSNPN, CDR2 SVGIG (reference sequence). This CDR3 spans 14 amino acids. Between the trimmed V and J ends, which lost 2 bases and 1 base, there was a span of 6 bases. The CDR3, as DNA: TGTGCCTGGAGTACGGGATCTGGGGCCAACGTCCTGACTTTC. Encoded protein: CAWSTGSGANVLTF.

This chain links TRBV6-4 with TRBJ2-2; 8 nucleotides align to TRBD2. The CDR3 runs to 13 residues. CDR1 and CDR2 (germline): MRHNA, SNTAGT. V was pared by 5 bases and J by 4 bases, with 0 bases of the junction left unmatched. Written as DNA, the CDR3 is TGTGCCAGCAGTAGCGGGAGCACCGGGGAGCTGTTTTTT. Translating it yields CASSSGSTGELFF.

The chain employs TRBV5-1 and TRBJ1-3; TRBD1 is a possible D gene (5 bases). CDR1 SGHRS and CDR2 YFSETQ come from the germline V gene. Trimming took off 0 bases at V and 8 bases at J, with 21 bases between the two ends. The CDR3 is made up of 17 amino acids. CDR3 amino acids: CASSLALLAGRSDTIYF. The CDR3 DNA follows: TGCGCCAGCAGCTTGGCCCTTCTGGCAGGGCGGTCTGACACCATATATTTT.

This rearrangement joins TRBV2 to TRBJ2-3; 10 bases fit TRBD2. The V gene end was trimmed by 9 bases and the J gene end by 1 base; junction bases not matched to a gene: 1. This CDR3 region has 13 residues. Germline V CDR1 and CDR2: SNHLY, FYNNEI. CDR3 sequence reads: CARGLAGTDTQYF. The CDR3 nucleotides read TGTGCCAGAGGACTAGCGGGCACAGATACGCAGTATTTT.

This chain links TRBV4-1 with TRBJ1-2; D is ambiguous. Per the germline V gene, CDR1 is MGHRA and CDR2 is YSYEKL. The CDR3 loop spans 15 amino acids. Trimming took off 1 base at V and 7 bases at J, with 16 bases between the two ends. The CDR3 bases are TGCGCCAGCAGCCAAGGAAGAGGGAGGGCCTCTGGCTACACCTTC. Translation gives CASSQGRGRASGYTF.

The chain couples TRBV11-2 to TRBJ2-6; D gene ambiguous. V shed 5 bases and J shed 5 bases, with 22 bases lying between them. There are 18 residues in the CDR3. CDR1 is SGHAT, CDR2 FQNNGV, per germline. CDR3 protein: CASSHVSKQQSRANVLTF. The CDR3, as DNA: TGTGCCAGCAGCCATGTTTCCAAGCAACAAAGTCGGGCCAACGTCCTGACTTTC.

The chain joins TRBV29-1 to TRBJ2-3; D is undetermined. The germline V and J ends were trimmed by 4 bases and 3 bases, with 17 bases remaining between them. Germline lookup yields CDR1 SQVTM and CDR2 ANQGSEA. This CDR3 has 15 amino acids. The CDR3: CSVVPPFSATDTQYF. The CDR3, as DNA: TGCAGCGTTGTTCCACCCTTTTCCGCAACAGATACGCAGTATTTT.

The chain links TRBV4-2 to TRBJ1-5; a possible D gene is TRBD1 (5 bases). The CDR3 totals 14 residues. V lost 3 bases to trimming and J lost 5 bases, with 11 bases between them. CDR1 is LGHNA, CDR2 YNFKEQ, per germline. The CDR3 DNA follows: TGTGCCAGCAGCCAGGATTTAGGGGATCAGCCCCAGCATTTT. Translated: CASSQDLGDQPQHF.

CDR3 region: CASSNRPWAQETQYF. CDR3 DNA: TGTGCCAGCAGTAACCGGCCTTGGGCGCAGGAGACCCAGTACTTC. This chain links TRBV6-5 with TRBJ2-5, with D uncertain. V was pared by 5 bases and J by 5 bases, with 18 bases between. This CDR3 contains 15 residues. Germline CDR1 reads MNHEY; CDR2 reads SVGAGI.

This chain joins TRBV18 and TRBJ1-1; D is undetermined. Germline CDR1 KGHSH, CDR2 LQKENI. The length of the CDR3 is 15 residues. V lost 2 bases and J lost 0, with 10 bases in between. The CDR3 nucleotides are TGTGCCAGCTCACCAACGACGCCTTTGAACACTGAAGCTTTCTTT. Its protein product is CASSPTTPLNTEAFF.

V is TRBV4-1 and J is TRBJ2-5; TRBD2 is a possible D gene (5 bases). Germline V gene data show CDR1 as MGHRA and CDR2 as YSYEKL. The CDR3 has 15 amino acids. Trimming left V 1 base short and J 4 bases short, with 13 bases between. In DNA form, the CDR3 reads TGCGCCAGCAGCCAAGGCCCTAGCCTACTAGAGACCCAGTACTTC. This encodes CASSQGPSLLETQYF.

A single count supports this clone. The chain couples TRBV5-1 to TRBJ2-7; perhaps D is TRBD1 or TRBD2 (5 bases each). The CDR3 extends over 14 amino acids. V was cut by 4 bases and J by 0 bases, with 11 bases left in between. CDR1 SGHRS and CDR2 YFSETQ come from the germline V gene. The CDR3 loop reads CASSRIGTSYEQYF. As DNA, the CDR3 is TGCGCCAGCAGCCGGATCGGGACCTCCTACGAGCAGTACTTC.

This chain links TRBV5-5 with TRBJ1-5; D remains ambiguous. The CDR3 covers 15 residues. V was shortened by 1 base and J by 2 bases, with 10 bases between the two germline ends. The germline V gene has CDR1 SGHKS and CDR2 YYEKEE (reference sequence). This chain's CDR3 is CASSLTVLGNQPQHF. The CDR3 region has the DNA TGTGCCAGCAGCTTGACGGTTCTGGGCAATCAGCCCCAGCATTTT.

This clone has only one observation. J is TRBJ2-7 and V is TRBV27, with 12 positions matching TRBD1. The CDR3 is made up of 15 amino acids. Germline V CDR1 and CDR2: MNHEY, SMNVEV (reference sequence). Unmatched junction bases numbered 8, after V lost 5 bases and J lost 6 bases. This chain's CDR3 is CASSPLGQGATEQYF. The CDR3 DNA reads TGTGCCAGCAGTCCACTGGGACAGGGGGCGACCGAGCAGTACTTC.

The V call is TRBV7-6, the J call TRBJ2-7; 7 positions match TRBD1. Germline CDR1 SGHVS, CDR2 FNYEAQ. Trimming removed 5 bases from V and 3 bases from J; junction bases left unmatched: 10. This CDR3 is 15 amino acids long. The CDR3 nucleotides read TGTGCCAGCAGCCTTTCTTCAGGGGGTTTCTACGAGCAGTACTTC. Translated: CASSLSSGGFYEQYF.